Given below is one TCR beta chain in context. What it binds is unknown. Deep-level running was used for the assay. Some clones are missing from TCRdb's copy, which holds only in-frame ones; the method was immunoSEQ multiplex PCR. The sample records millions of clones, 85% to 95% being singletons. These data belong to a study of shared clonotypes between healthy human individuals. General study points: Between a few donors, naive CD4 clonotypes were shared at a level of around 4.9%.

The naive CD8 fraction comprised CD45RO-negative cells positively selected for CCR7 and excluded terminally differentiated effector memory CD45RA+ cells. The TCR originated in a man younger than 35 in good health. Material: naive CD8+ T cells sorted from blood.

CDR3: CASSLEDGESTDTQYF. The CDR3 nucleotides are TGTGCCAGCAGCTTAGAAGATGGGGAGAGCACAGATACGCAGTATTTT. The chain uses TRBV7-8 and TRBJ2-3; perhaps TRBD2 as D (5 bases). The CDR3 runs to 16 residues. Germline V gene lookup returns CDR1 SGHVS and CDR2 FQNEAQ. V lost 1 base, J lost 0 bases, and 11 bases lay in between.